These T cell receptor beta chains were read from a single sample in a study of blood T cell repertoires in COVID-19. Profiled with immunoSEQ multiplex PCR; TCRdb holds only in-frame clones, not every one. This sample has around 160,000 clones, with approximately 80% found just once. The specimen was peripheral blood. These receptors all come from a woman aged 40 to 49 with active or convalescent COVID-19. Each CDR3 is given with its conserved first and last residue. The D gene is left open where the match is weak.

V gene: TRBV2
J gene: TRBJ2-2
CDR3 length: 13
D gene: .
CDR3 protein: CASGLGSTGELFF

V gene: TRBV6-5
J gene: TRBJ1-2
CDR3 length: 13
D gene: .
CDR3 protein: CASSYRGTEGYTF

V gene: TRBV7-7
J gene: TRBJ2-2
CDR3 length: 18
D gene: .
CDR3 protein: CASSLGFAGREYTGELFF

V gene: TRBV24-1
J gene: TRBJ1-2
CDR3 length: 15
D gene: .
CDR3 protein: CATIPGTRVDYGYTF

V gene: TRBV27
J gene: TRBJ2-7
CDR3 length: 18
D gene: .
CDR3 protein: CASSRFVIRGEIGYEQYF

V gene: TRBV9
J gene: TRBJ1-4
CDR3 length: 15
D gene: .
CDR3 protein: CASSVGGATNEKLFF

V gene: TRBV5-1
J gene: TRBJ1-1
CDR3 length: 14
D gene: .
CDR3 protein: CASSGGPLNTEAFF

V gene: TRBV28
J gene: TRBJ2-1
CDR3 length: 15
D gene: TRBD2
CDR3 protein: CASSPAGLPHNEQFF

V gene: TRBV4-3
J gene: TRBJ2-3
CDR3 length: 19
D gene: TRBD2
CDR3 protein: CASSRAGSPSAGVTDTQYF

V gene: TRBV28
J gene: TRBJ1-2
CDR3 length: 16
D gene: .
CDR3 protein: CASSGTDRGGSYGYTF

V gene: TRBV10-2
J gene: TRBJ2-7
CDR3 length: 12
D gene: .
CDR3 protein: CAVRTPAYEQYF

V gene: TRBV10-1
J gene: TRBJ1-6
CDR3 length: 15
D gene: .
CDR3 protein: CASRQDSSYNSPLHF

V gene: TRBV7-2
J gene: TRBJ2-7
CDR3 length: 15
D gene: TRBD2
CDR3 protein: CASSLMSAGGNEQYF

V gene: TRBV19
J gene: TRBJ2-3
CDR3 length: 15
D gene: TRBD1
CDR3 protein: CASSSPGQGADTQYF

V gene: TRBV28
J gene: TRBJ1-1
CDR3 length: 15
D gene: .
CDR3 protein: CASSLDSILNTEAFF

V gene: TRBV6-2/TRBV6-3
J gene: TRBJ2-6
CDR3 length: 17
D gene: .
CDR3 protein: CASSLRGGASGANVLTF

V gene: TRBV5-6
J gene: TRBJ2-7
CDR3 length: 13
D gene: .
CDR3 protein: CASSLRSSYEQYF

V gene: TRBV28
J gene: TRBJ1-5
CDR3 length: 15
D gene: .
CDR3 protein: CASSTRGKNNQPQHF

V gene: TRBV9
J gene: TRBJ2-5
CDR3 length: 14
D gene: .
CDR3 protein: CASSVAGAQETQYF

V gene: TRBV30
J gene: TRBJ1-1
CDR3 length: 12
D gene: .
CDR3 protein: CAWVRGWAEAFF

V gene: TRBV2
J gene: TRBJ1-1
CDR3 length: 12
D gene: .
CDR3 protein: CASKAHRAEAFF

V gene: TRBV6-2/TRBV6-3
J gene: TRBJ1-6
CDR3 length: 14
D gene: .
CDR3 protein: CASSLVGVRSPLHF

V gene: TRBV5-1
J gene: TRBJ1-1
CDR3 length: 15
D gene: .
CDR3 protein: CASSLASGSRTEAFF